This TCR beta chain was documented in a study of neurological immune-mediated disorders. V lost 2 bases, J lost 7 bases, and 4 bases stayed unmatched. This CDR3 spans 15 amino acids. Germline CDR1 and CDR2: SGHDN and FVKESK. By share of the sample, this clonotype is medium-sized (0.01 to 0.1%). TCRdb reprocessed the 5' RACE reads with MiXCR, giving one entry per CDR3 protein. Among roughly 20,000 distinct CDR3 sequences listed, roughly 17% were seen once. This sequence originates from a woman in her late teens or twenties with multiple sclerosis. Sequenced material: CD8+ T cells from blood. This chain uses TRBV14 with TRBJ2-1; 11 bases map to TRBD2. The DNA of the CDR3 is TGTGCCAGCAGCCAACTAGCGGGAGGTGCAAATGAGCAGTTCTTC. Protein: CASSQLAGGANEQFF.